This T cell receptor beta chain emerged from a study of PD-1 blockade in classical Hodgkin lymphoma. Whole-study context: The patients were dosed with nivolumab 3 mg/kg, infused intravenously every 2 weeks.

Findings and caveats of the study: Patients who began taking nivolumab under 1 year after ASCT were left out.

As regards this clone: Its antigen is not identified.

The germline V gene has CDR1 GTSNPN and CDR2 SVGIG (reference sequence). This CDR3 is built from 16 residues. Trimming shortened V by 3 bases and J by 5 bases, and 22 bases separated the two germline ends. Profiled with immunoSEQ multiplex PCR; TCRdb holds only in-frame clones, not every one. The sample has around 45,000 clones, around 80% seen once; the top ten hold roughly a third. Described time point: cycle 4 day 1 (C4D1), after more than 5 weeks of nivolumab. Each of the patients experienced relapse following autologous stem cell transplantation, and their brentuximab vedotin exposure differed. The specimen comprised peripheral blood mononuclear cells (PBMCs), sampled before the fourth cycle of nivolumab. The sequence was obtained from a human donor with classical Hodgkin lymphoma. This chain connects TRBV30 to TRBJ1-2; D perhaps matches TRBD1 (6 bases). The CDR3 spells CAWRRSGLPQGYGYTF. The CDR3 DNA reads TGTGCCTGGAGGAGATCGGGCCTCCCGCAGGGGTATGGCTACACCTTC.